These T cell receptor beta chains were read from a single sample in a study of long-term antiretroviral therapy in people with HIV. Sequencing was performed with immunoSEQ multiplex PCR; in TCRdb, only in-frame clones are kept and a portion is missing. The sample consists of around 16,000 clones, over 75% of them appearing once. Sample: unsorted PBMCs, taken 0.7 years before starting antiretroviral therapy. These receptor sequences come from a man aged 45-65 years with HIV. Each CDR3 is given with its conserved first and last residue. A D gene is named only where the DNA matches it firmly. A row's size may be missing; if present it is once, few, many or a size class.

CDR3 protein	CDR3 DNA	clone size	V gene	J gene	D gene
CASSEDLLYEQYF	TGCGCCAGCAGTGAAGATCTGCTCTACGAGCAGTACTTC	.	TRBV10-1	TRBJ2-7	.
CASSLLGTENTEAFF	TGCGCCAGCAGCTTGCTTGGGACAGAGAACACTGAAGCTTTCTTT	.	TRBV5-1	TRBJ1-1	TRBD1
CASSLVSDTQYF	TGTGCCAGCAGCCTGGTATCAGATACGCAGTATTTT	.	TRBV2	TRBJ2-3	.
CASSLGSGKLYEQYF	TGTGCCAGCAGCTTAGGCTCGGGAAAGCTCTACGAGCAGTACTTC	.	TRBV7-2	TRBJ2-7	.
CSVETSGRGLAKNIQYF	TGCAGCGTTGAGACTAGCGGGAGGGGGTTAGCCAAAAACATTCAGTACTTC	.	TRBV29-1	TRBJ2-4	TRBD2
CASRPSGGLETQYF	TGTGCCAGCCGACCTAGCGGGGGTCTCGAGACCCAGTACTTC	.	TRBV6-6	TRBJ2-5	TRBD2
CASSSGLAADTQYF	TGTGCCAGCAGCTCGGGACTAGCGGCAGATACGCAGTATTTT	once	TRBV7-9	TRBJ2-3	TRBD2
CASSMWGASYEQYF	TGTGCCAGTAGTATGTGGGGAGCCTCCTACGAGCAGTACTTC	few	TRBV19	TRBJ2-7	.
CASSLKGIEKLFF	TGTGCCAGCAGCTTGAAGGGGATTGAAAAACTGTTTTTT	.	TRBV5-6	TRBJ1-4	.
CAWTILAPDTQYF	TGTGCCTGGACGATCCTAGCACCGGATACGCAGTATTTT	.	TRBV30	TRBJ2-3	.
CASSLDRTKNYGYTF	TGCGCCAGCAGCTTGGACCGGACCAAGAACTATGGCTACACCTTC	.	TRBV5-1	TRBJ1-2	.
CASSIRTSGNEQFF	TGTGCCAGTAGTATTCGGACTAGCGGGAACGAGCAGTTCTTC	.	TRBV19	TRBJ2-1	TRBD2
CASSPLSLVALLESSYEQYF	TGTGCCAGCTCACCACTTTCATTAGTAGCCCTGCTAGAGAGTTCCTACGAGCAGTACTTC	.	TRBV18	TRBJ2-7	.
CASSFARVTDTQYF	TGTGCCAGCAGCTTCGCCAGGGTGACAGATACGCAGTATTTT	.	TRBV7-9	TRBJ2-3	.
CASSLDRGEVYNEQFF	TGTGCCAGCAGCTTGGACAGGGGAGAGGTCTACAATGAGCAGTTCTTC	.	TRBV5-6	TRBJ2-1	TRBD1
CASSQEGANEKLFF	TGTGCCAGCAGCCAAGAGGGGGCCAATGAAAAACTGTTTTTT	.	TRBV4-2	TRBJ1-4	.
CASSPTGGIAKAFF	TGTGCCAGCAGCCCCACGGGGGGCATAGCGAAAGCTTTCTTT	.	TRBV7-3	TRBJ1-1	.
CASSTWGQINQPQHF	TGTGCCAGCAGTACGTGGGGACAGATAAATCAGCCCCAGCATTTT	.	TRBV6-1	TRBJ1-5	TRBD1
CASSQDFGSSLGKPQHF	TGCGCCAGCAGCCAAGATTTCGGCAGTAGCTTAGGTAAGCCCCAGCATTTT	.	TRBV4-3	TRBJ1-5	.
CASSAARTSGTRYQETQYF	TGTGCCAGCAGTGCCGCCAGGACTAGCGGGACAAGGTACCAAGAGACCCAGTACTTC	.	TRBV9	TRBJ2-5	TRBD2
CASSNVRNQPQHF	TGTGCCAGCAGTAACGTAAGAAATCAGCCCCAGCATTTT	.	TRBV6-5	TRBJ1-5	.
CASSYGTSGYNEQFF	TGCGCCAGCAGCTACGGGACTAGCGGGTACAATGAGCAGTTCTTC	.	TRBV5-1	TRBJ2-1	TRBD2
CSVGLRTRNNEQFF	TGCAGCGTTGGCTTGCGGACTAGGAACAATGAGCAGTTCTTC	.	TRBV29-1	TRBJ2-1	TRBD2
CASSSPRGSGRVYEQYF	TGTGCCAGCAGCTCCCCCCGGGGCAGCGGGAGGGTCTACGAGCAGTACTTC	.	TRBV5-6	TRBJ2-7	TRBD2
CASSVSAYYNEQFF	TGTGCCAGCAGTGTGTCGGCTTACTACAATGAGCAGTTCTTC	.	TRBV2	TRBJ2-1	.
CASSQEFGSPLHF	TGCGCCAGCAGCCAAGAATTTGGTTCACCCCTCCACTTT	.	TRBV4-3	TRBJ1-6	.
CASSLGRARAYEQYF	TGTGCCAGCAGCTTGGGTCGGGCCAGAGCCTACGAGCAGTACTTC	.	TRBV5-6	TRBJ2-7	.
CASSYLGDYQETQYF	TGTGCCAGCAGTTATCTGGGAGATTACCAAGAGACCCAGTACTTC	.	TRBV6-5	TRBJ2-5	.
CASSFGREGYGYTF	TGCGCCAGCAGCTTCGGCAGGGAAGGATATGGCTACACCTTC	.	TRBV5-1	TRBJ1-2	.
CASSQDQWAEQQETQYF	TGTGCCAGCAGCCAAGATCAGTGGGCAGAACAGCAAGAGACCCAGTACTTC	.	TRBV14	TRBJ2-5	.
CASSLGGAGVRGKNIQYF	TGCGCCAGCAGCTTGGGTGGGGCCGGGGTCCGGGGCAAAAACATTCAGTACTTC	.	TRBV5-1	TRBJ2-4	.
CASSLVLAAMSTDTQYF	TGCGCCAGCAGCTTGGTCCTAGCGGCGATGAGCACAGATACGCAGTATTTT	.	TRBV5-1	TRBJ2-3	TRBD2
CASSPSLTGQGALGYTF	TGTGCCAGCTCACCATCCTTGACGGGACAGGGGGCGTTAGGCTACACCTTC	.	TRBV18	TRBJ1-2	TRBD1
CASSSTGDTNYGYTF	TGTGCCAGCAGTTCGACAGGTGATACTAACTATGGCTACACCTTC	.	TRBV6-5	TRBJ1-2	.
CASSQDWALEMNTEAFF	TGTGCCAGCAGCCAAGATTGGGCGCTCGAGATGAACACTGAAGCTTTCTTT	.	TRBV14	TRBJ1-1	.
CASSLLALNYEQYF	TGTGCCAGCAGTCTTCTAGCCTTAAACTACGAGCAGTACTTC	.	TRBV6-1	TRBJ2-7	.
CASRLVGAGQPQHF	TGTGCCAGCAGACTGGTGGGGGCCGGTCAGCCCCAGCATTTT	.	TRBV2	TRBJ1-5	.
CASSLWDREDYGYTF	TGTGCCAGCAGCCTGTGGGACAGGGAAGACTATGGCTACACCTTC	few	TRBV7-9	TRBJ1-2	TRBD1
CASSFLGQGARRTEAFF	TGTGCCAGCAGTTTCCTAGGACAGGGGGCGCGAAGGACTGAAGCTTTCTTT	.	TRBV28	TRBJ1-1	TRBD1
CASAVVDSYTGELFF	TGCGCCAGCGCCGTGGTGGACAGCTATACCGGGGAGCTGTTTTTT	.	TRBV4-1	TRBJ2-2	.
CASTLAGPDGYTF	TGTGCCAGCACCTTAGCGGGGCCTGATGGCTACACCTTC	.	TRBV2	TRBJ1-2	.
CASSNGQGFTYEQYF	TGCGCCTCATCGAATGGACAGGGTTTTACCTACGAGCAGTACTTC	.	TRBV5-1	TRBJ2-7	TRBD1
CTSSPSWERTKNIQYF	TGCACCAGCAGCCCCTCATGGGAGCGAACCAAAAACATTCAGTACTTC	.	TRBV1	TRBJ2-4	.
CASSLTSGQETQYF	TGCGCCAGCAGCTTGACTAGCGGGCAAGAGACCCAGTACTTC	.	TRBV5-1	TRBJ2-5	TRBD2